These 28 T cell receptor beta chains were sequenced from one sample in a study of T cell responses to AZD1222 COVID-19 vaccine (dated by TCRdb to the early 2020s). Per the publication, the time point label means: baseline before first vaccination. Libraries were built with the immunoSEQ multiplex PCR assay. The table was pulled from immuneACCESS by TCRdb, which kept in-frame rearrangements only. Such tables lose some clones; where checked, under half of the loss comes from unresolved V genes, and the rest has no known cause. In this sample the table shows 150,000 to 180,000 clones, roughly 90% of which occur a single time. The ten largest clones capture about 19% of the sample. The sequencing used peripheral blood, collected on day 0 of AZD1222 vaccination. The receptors derive from an adult in good health.

The V gene is TRBV10-3, the J gene TRBJ1-5; 8 positions match TRBD1. V dropped 5 bases and J dropped 3; count of bases not matched to a gene: 6. The CDR3 has 15 amino acids. Germline V gene lookup returns CDR1 ENHRY and CDR2 SYGVKD. CDR3 sequence reads: CAISTGTGFNQPQHF. Here the CDR3 DNA reads TGTGCCATCAGTACCGGGACAGGCTTCAATCAGCCCCAGCATTTT.

This clone has just one count. The rearrangement joins TRBV12-3 or TRBV12-4 to TRBJ2-7; D gene uncertain. The CDR3 loop spans 12 amino acids. The V and J ends lost 3 bases and 5 bases respectively, with 8 bases between them. The CDR3 sequence: CASSLIRNEQYF. The CDR3 region has the DNA TGTGCCAGCAGTTTGATAAGGAACGAGCAGTACTTC.

The chain's CDR3 is CASSRTVYTDTQYF. Written as DNA, the CDR3 is TGTGCCAGCAGTCGGACAGTATACACAGATACGCAGTATTTT. The chain couples TRBV5-4 to TRBJ2-3; possibly TRBD1 for D (6 bases). Trimming shortened V by 5 bases and J by 2 bases, and 12 bases separated the two germline ends. The CDR3 has 14 residues. CDR1 and CDR2 (germline): SGHNT, YYREEE (reference sequence).

The chain joins TRBV7-3 to TRBJ2-1; D remains unclear. Trimming cost V 1 base and J 3 bases, with 10 bases left between them. This CDR3 comprises 15 residues. Germline CDR1 and CDR2: SGHTA and FQGTGA. CDR3 sequence reads: CASSLIDTIYNEQFF. CDR3 coding DNA: TGTGCCAGCAGCTTAATCGACACCATCTACAATGAGCAGTTCTTC.

This clone was recorded once. The V call is TRBV5-6, the J call TRBJ1-2, with D possibly TRBD1 on 5 matching bases. The CDR3 is made up of 13 amino acids. Germline CDR1 and CDR2: SGHDT and YYEEEE. V was clipped by 1 base and J by 2 bases, with 6 bases between them. CDR3 nucleotides: TGTGCCAGCAGCTTGCCAGGGAACTATGGCTACACCTTC. Protein: CASSLPGNYGYTF.

This chain links TRBV12-3 or TRBV12-4 with TRBJ1-2; the match to TRBD1 covers 7 bases. This CDR3 contains 12 residues. With V trimmed by 6 bases and J by 8 bases, 6 bases remained unmatched. The CDR3 nucleotides read TGTGCCAGCAGCCTACAGGGGATCGGCTACACCTTC. It encodes CASSLQGIGYTF.

The chain couples TRBV5-1 to TRBJ2-2, with 7 bases matching TRBD2. CDR3 size: 17 residues. Germline CDR1 is SGHRS and CDR2 is YFSETQ. The V segment lost 0 bases and the J segment 1 base; nucleotides outside the gene matches: 6. The CDR3 here is CASSLAKGRVNTGELFF. CDR3 nucleotides: TGCGCCAGCAGCTTGGCAAAAGGGAGGGTGAACACCGGGGAGCTGTTTTTT.

V and J are TRBV5-8 and TRBJ2-5, with TRBD2 as a possible D gene (6 bases). The germline gives CDR1 SGHTS, CDR2 YDEGEE. V lost 1 base to trimming and J lost 4 bases, with 8 bases between them. The CDR3 is 13 residues long. CDR3: CASSLSGVETQYF. The DNA for the CDR3 is TGTGCCAGCAGCTTGTCGGGGGTAGAGACCCAGTACTTC.

This rearrangement joins TRBV9 to TRBJ1-4; 8 nucleotides line up with TRBD1. Trimming removed 0 bases from V and 0 bases from J; junction bases left unmatched: 1. The CDR3 totals 16 residues. CDR1 is SGDLS and CDR2 is YYNGEE in the germline V gene. This CDR3 is CASSVAQGATNEKLFF. As DNA, the CDR3 is TGTGCCAGCAGCGTAGCACAGGGGGCAACTAATGAAAAACTGTTTTTT.

On this clone: The junction differs from germline at one of its ends, possibly a read error. This chain joins TRBV7-7 and TRBJ1-1; tentatively, D is TRBD1 (6 bases). The CDR3 is 13 amino acids. Germline CDR1 is SSHAT and CDR2 is FNYEAQ (reference sequence). The CDR3 nucleotides read TGTGCTAGCAGCTTGGACAGCAGAACTGAAGCTTTCTTT. This gives the protein CASSLDSRTEAFF.

The rearrangement links TRBV6-4 to TRBJ2-3; TRBD1 is a possible D gene (6 bases). The germline gives CDR1 MRHNA, CDR2 SNTAGT. Trimming stripped 2 bases from V and 1 base from J, with 7 bases between. The CDR3 has 14 residues. The CDR3 nucleotides are TGTGCCAGCAGTGACAAGGGGGGCACAGATACGCAGTATTTT. Translation: CASSDKGGTDTQYF.

V gene TRBV6-4 combines with J gene TRBJ2-3; 7 bases agree with TRBD1. The CDR3 is made up of 14 amino acids. CDR1 is MRHNA, CDR2 SNTAGT, per germline. J gave up 1 base and V 5 bases, and 3 bases lay outside the gene matches. The CDR3 here is CASSMQGGTDTQYF. In DNA form, the CDR3 reads TGTGCCAGCAGTATGCAGGGGGGCACAGATACGCAGTATTTT.

The V call is TRBV2, the J call TRBJ1-5, with a possible D match to TRBD1 (6 bases). This CDR3 spans 18 amino acids. Germline V CDR1 and CDR2: SNHLY, FYNNEI. The V end was cut by 5 bases, the J end by 3 bases, with 23 bases between. The CDR3 DNA reads as TGTGCCAGCAGTCCAGGGGCGTCTGCCTCCTTATCCAATCAGCCCCAGCATTTT. This sequence encodes CASSPGASASLSNQPQHF. The full variable domain, completed using reference TRBV2 and TRBJ1-5, is EPEVTQTPSHQVTQMGQEVILRCVPISNHLYFYWYRQILGQKVEFLVSFYNNEISEKSEIFDDQFSVERPDGSNFTLKIRSTKLEDSAMYFCASSPGASASLSNQPQHFGDGTRLSIL.

V usage is TRBV16 and J usage is TRBJ2-3, with D tentatively TRBD2 (6 bases). V was trimmed by 2 bases and J by 6 bases, leaving 6 bases between them. This CDR3 has 12 amino acids. Per germline, CDR1 KGHSY and CDR2 FQNENV. CDR3: CASSQRGDTQYF. As DNA, the CDR3 is TGTGCCAGCAGCCAACGGGGGGATACGCAGTATTTT.

This sequence joins TRBV18 and TRBJ2-1; 10 bases map to TRBD1. Trimming took 4 bases from V and 2 from J; bases not matched to a gene: 5. Looked up from germline, CDR1 is KGHSH and CDR2 is LQKENI. The CDR3 sequence is 16 residues long. CDR3 region: CASSRTGQGTYNEQFF. The CDR3 bases are TGTGCCAGCTCACGAACGGGACAGGGGACCTACAATGAGCAGTTCTTC.

The chain is built from TRBV7-9 and TRBJ2-5; D might be TRBD2 (6 bases). The CDR3 contains 15 residues. Trimming removed 1 base from V and 5 bases from J, with 14 bases in between. CDR1 and CDR2 (germline): SEHNR, FQNEAQ (reference sequence). The CDR3 sequence is CASSLGPGLRETQYF. CDR3 coding DNA: TGTGCCAGCAGCTTAGGACCGGGACTCCGCGAGACCCAGTACTTC.

The chain has TRBV7-2 and TRBJ1-5, with 7 bases that match TRBD1. In germline, CDR1 is SGHTA, CDR2 FQGNSA. The ends lost 8 bases at V and 3 bases at J; junction bases unmatched: 10. The CDR3 is 15 amino acids. The CDR3 spells CASQRGGQYNQPQHF. CDR3 nucleotide sequence: TGTGCCAGCCAACGGGGGGGACAGTACAATCAGCCCCAGCATTTT.

This chain joins TRBV18 and TRBJ1-1, with D tentatively TRBD1 (5 bases). The CDR3 totals 15 residues. The V end lost 6 bases, the J end lost 3 bases, and 17 bases lay between the germline ends. Per germline, CDR1 KGHSH and CDR2 LQKENI. The CDR3 protein is CASSPTVGDDTEAFF. CDR3 nucleotide sequence: TGTGCCAGCTCGCCAACCGTGGGGGATGACACTGAAGCTTTCTTT.

The gene calls are TRBV5-4 and TRBJ2-7; D tentatively reads TRBD1 or TRBD2 (6 bases each). CDR3 length: 15 amino acids. V lost 4 bases and J 3 bases, leaving 17 bases between the germline ends. In germline, CDR1 is SGHNT, CDR2 YYREEE (reference sequence). DNA for the CDR3: TGTGCCAGCAGCCCGATAGGGGGGACCAACTACGAGCAGTACTTC. Protein product: CASSPIGGTNYEQYF.

The chain uses TRBV7-6 and TRBJ1-1; D may be TRBD1 (5 bases). The germline CDR1 and CDR2 sequences are SGHVS and FNYEAQ. The CDR3 length is 16 residues. The germline V and J ends were trimmed by 7 bases and 4 bases, with 22 bases remaining between them. The CDR3 protein is CASTPGVGRGGTEAFF. The CDR3 DNA reads as TGTGCCAGCACCCCTGGGGTAGGGCGGGGCGGCACTGAAGCTTTCTTT.

The chain links TRBV2 to TRBJ1-2; TRBD1 might be the D (6 bases). The CDR3 extends over 13 amino acids. Germline lookup yields CDR1 SNHLY and CDR2 FYNNEI. Trimming took off 2 bases at V and 5 bases at J, with 9 bases between the two ends. The CDR3 bases are TGTGCCAGCAGTGAACCTAGGGGGTATGGCTACACCTTC. As protein: CASSEPRGYGYTF.

This clone came up a few times. The J gene is TRBJ2-2, the V gene TRBV9, with D uncertain. The germline CDR1 and CDR2 sequences are SGDLS and YYNGEE. Deletions cut 2 bases from V and 4 bases from J, with 9 bases between. The CDR3 totals 14 residues. CDR3 sequence reads: CASSVHPGTGELFF. The DNA for the CDR3 is TGTGCCAGCAGCGTTCACCCCGGCACCGGGGAGCTGTTTTTT.

The gene calls are TRBV2 and TRBJ1-1; D gene unclear. With 3 bases removed from V and 6 bases from J, the gap between germline ends came to 5 bases. Germline assignment: CDR1 SNHLY and CDR2 FYNNEI. The CDR3 consists of 11 residues. The CDR3 sequence: CASSERAEAFF. The DNA for the CDR3 is TGTGCCAGCAGTGAGCGGGCTGAAGCTTTCTTT.

The chain links TRBV30 to TRBJ2-7; the D is unclear. CDR3 length: 14 residues. The germline V gene encodes CDR1 GTSNPN and CDR2 SVGIG (reference sequence). V lost 4 bases, J lost 5 bases, and 18 bases lay in between. The CDR3 here is CAWTRRWVVHEQYF. DNA for the CDR3: TGTGCCTGGACTAGGCGGTGGGTGGTCCACGAGCAGTACTTC.

The J gene is TRBJ1-2, the V gene TRBV2; 8 nucleotides match TRBD1. V dropped 7 bases and J dropped 5; count of bases not matched to a gene: 12. Germline V CDR1 and CDR2: SNHLY, FYNNEI. The CDR3 is made up of 15 amino acids. CDR3 loop: CASTHGAGGSYGYTF. CDR3 nucleotide sequence: TGTGCCAGCACCCACGGGGCAGGGGGCTCTTATGGCTACACCTTC.

This sequence joins TRBV5-1 and TRBJ2-6; 7 nucleotides align to TRBD2. V trimming: 4 bases; J trimming: 0 bases; junction bases outside the gene matches: 10. CDR1 SGHRS and CDR2 YFSETQ come from the germline V gene. This CDR3 is built from 18 residues. The CDR3 nucleotides are TGCGCCAGCAGCGCCGGCGGGGGACTGATCTCTGGGGCCAACGTCCTGACTTTC. Encoded protein: CASSAGGGLISGANVLTF. The full variable domain, with the rest looked up from reference TRBV5-1 and TRBJ2-6, is KAGVTQTPRYLIKTRGQQVTLSCSPISGHRSVSWYQQTPGQGLQFLFEYFSETQRNKGNFPGRFSGRQFSNSRSEMNVSTLELGDSALYLCASSAGGGLISGANVLTFGAGSRLTVL.

V gene TRBV10-3 combines with J gene TRBJ2-5; no clear D. The CDR3 consists of 13 residues. Germline values: CDR1 ENHRY, CDR2 SYGVKD. V lost 3 bases and J 1 base, leaving 6 bases between the germline ends. Here the CDR3 reads CAISDRVQETQYF. In nucleotides, the CDR3 is TGTGCCATCAGTGATAGGGTCCAAGAGACCCAGTACTTC.

The genes are TRBV3-1 (or the pseudogene TRBV3-2) and TRBJ2-5; D not certain. V shed 4 bases and J shed 2 bases, with 11 bases lying between them. This CDR3 region has 14 residues. Looked up from germline, CDR1 is LGHDT and CDR2 is YNNKEL (reference sequence). CDR3 in amino acids: CASSRPSRQETQYF. The CDR3 DNA follows: TGTGCCAGCAGCCGGCCCTCTCGACAAGAGACCCAGTACTTC.